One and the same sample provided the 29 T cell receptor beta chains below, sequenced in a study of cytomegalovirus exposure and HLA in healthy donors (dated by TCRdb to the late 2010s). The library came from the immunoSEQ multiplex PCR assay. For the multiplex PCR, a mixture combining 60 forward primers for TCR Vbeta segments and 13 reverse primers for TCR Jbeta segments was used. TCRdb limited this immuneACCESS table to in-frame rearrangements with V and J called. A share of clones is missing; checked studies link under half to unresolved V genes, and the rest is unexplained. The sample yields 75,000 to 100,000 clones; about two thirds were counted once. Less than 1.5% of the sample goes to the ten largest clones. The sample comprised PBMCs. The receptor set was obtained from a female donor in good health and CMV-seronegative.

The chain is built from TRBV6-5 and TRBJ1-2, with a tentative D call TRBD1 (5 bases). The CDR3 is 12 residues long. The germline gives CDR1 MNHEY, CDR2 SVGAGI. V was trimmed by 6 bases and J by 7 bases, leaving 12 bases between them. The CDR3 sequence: CASSRATGGYTF. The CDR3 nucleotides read TGTGCCAGCAGCAGGGCCACCGGTGGCTACACCTTC.

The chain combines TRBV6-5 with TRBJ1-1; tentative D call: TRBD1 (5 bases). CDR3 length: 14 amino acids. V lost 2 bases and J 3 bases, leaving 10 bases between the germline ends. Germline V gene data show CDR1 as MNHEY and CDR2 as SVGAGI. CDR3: CASSYNPGDTEAFF. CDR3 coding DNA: TGTGCCAGCAGTTACAACCCGGGGGACACTGAAGCTTTCTTT.

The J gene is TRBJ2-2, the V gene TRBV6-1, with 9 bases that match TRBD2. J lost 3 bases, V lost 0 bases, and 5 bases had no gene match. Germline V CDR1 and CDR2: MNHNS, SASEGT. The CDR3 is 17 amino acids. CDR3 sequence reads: CASSEARVAGDTGELFF. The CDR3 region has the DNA TGTGCCAGCAGTGAAGCCCGGGTAGCGGGGGACACCGGGGAGCTGTTTTTT.

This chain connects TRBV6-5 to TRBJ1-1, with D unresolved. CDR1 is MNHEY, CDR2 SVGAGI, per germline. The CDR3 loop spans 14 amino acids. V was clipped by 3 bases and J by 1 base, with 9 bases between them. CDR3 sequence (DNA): TGTGCCAGCAGTTATACAACAGAGAACACTGAAGCTTTCTTT. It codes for CASSYTTENTEAFF.

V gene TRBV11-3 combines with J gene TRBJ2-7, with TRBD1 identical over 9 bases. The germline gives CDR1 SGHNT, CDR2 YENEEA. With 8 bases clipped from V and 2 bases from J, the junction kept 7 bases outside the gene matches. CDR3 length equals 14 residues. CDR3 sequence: CASDPGQGPYEQYF. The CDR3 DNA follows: TGTGCCAGCGACCCGGGACAGGGACCCTACGAGCAGTACTTC.

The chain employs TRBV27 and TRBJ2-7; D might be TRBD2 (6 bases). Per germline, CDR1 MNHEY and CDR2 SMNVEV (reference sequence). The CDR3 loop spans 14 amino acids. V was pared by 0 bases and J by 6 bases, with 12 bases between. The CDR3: CASSLSFTSSEQYF. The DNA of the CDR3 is TGTGCCAGCAGTTTATCTTTCACTAGCTCCGAGCAGTACTTC.

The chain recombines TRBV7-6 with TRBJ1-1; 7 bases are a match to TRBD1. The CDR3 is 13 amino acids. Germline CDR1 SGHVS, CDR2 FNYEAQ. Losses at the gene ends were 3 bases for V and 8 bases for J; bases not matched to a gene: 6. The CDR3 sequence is CASSFRDSQEAFF. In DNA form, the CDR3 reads TGTGCCAGCAGCTTCCGGGACAGTCAGGAAGCTTTCTTT.

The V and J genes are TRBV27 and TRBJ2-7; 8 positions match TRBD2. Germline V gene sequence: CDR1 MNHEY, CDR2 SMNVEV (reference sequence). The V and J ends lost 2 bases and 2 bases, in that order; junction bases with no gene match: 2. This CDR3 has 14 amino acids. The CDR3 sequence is CASSLRREAYEQYF. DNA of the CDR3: TGTGCCAGCAGTTTAAGGCGGGAGGCCTACGAGCAGTACTTC.

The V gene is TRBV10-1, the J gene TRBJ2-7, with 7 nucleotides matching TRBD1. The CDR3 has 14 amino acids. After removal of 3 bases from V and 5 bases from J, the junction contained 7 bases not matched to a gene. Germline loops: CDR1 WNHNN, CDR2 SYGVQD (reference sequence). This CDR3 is CASSDPGGNNEQYF. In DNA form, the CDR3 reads TGCGCCAGCAGTGACCCAGGGGGTAACAACGAGCAGTACTTC.

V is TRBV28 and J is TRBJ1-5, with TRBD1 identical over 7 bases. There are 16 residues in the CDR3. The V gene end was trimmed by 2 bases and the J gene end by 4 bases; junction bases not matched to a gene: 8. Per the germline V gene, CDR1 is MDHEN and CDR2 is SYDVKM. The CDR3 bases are TGTGCCAGCAGTTTACTGCCGGGACAGCAAAATCAGCCCCAGCATTTT. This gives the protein CASSLLPGQQNQPQHF.

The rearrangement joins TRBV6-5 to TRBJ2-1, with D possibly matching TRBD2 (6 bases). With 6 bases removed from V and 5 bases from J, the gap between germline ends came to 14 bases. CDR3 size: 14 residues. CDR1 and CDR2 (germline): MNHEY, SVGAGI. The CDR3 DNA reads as TGTGCCAGCAGGGGACTCCAGACGGACAATGAGCAGTTCTTC. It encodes CASRGLQTDNEQFF.

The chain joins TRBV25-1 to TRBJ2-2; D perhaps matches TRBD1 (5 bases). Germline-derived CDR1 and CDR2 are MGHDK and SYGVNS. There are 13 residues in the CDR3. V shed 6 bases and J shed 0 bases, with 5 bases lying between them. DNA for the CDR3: TGTGCCAGCAGGGGGCCGAACACCGGGGAGCTGTTTTTT. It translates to CASRGPNTGELFF.

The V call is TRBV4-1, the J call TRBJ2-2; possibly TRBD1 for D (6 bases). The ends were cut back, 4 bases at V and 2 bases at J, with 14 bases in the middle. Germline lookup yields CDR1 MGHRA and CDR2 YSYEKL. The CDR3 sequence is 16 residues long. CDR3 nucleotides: TGCGCCAGCAGCCTCACCACCGGGACAAACACCGGGGAGCTGTTTTTT. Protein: CASSLTTGTNTGELFF.

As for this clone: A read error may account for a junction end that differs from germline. CDR3 nucleotide sequence: TGTGCCAGCAGCCCCCGGGACAGTGCTTACGGGCAGTACTTC. It yields the protein CASSPRDSAYGQYF. This chain joins TRBV7-6 and TRBJ2-7, with 7 bases matching TRBD1. The CDR3 runs 14 residues. Germline values: CDR1 SGHVS, CDR2 FNYEAQ.

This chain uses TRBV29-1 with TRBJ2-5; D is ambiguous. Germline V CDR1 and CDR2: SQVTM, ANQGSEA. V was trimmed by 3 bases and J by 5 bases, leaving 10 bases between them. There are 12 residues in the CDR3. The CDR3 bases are TGCAGCGTTGATTTGGGCTGGGAGACCCAGTACTTC. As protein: CSVDLGWETQYF.

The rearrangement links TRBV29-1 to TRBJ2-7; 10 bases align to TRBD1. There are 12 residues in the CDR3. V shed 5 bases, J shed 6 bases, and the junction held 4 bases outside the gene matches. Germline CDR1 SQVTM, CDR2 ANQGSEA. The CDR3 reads CSVPGQGPEQYF. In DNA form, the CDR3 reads TGCAGCGTTCCGGGACAGGGGCCCGAGCAGTACTTC.

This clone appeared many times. CDR3 protein: CASSEASGSYNEQFF. The DNA of the CDR3 is TGTGCCAGCAGTGAAGCTAGCGGGAGTTACAATGAGCAGTTCTTC. The genes are TRBV6-1 and TRBJ2-1; 9 nucleotides align to TRBD2. The V and J ends lost 0 bases and 4 bases, in that order; junction bases with no gene match: 1. The germline V gene encodes CDR1 MNHNS and CDR2 SASEGT. The CDR3 has 15 residues.

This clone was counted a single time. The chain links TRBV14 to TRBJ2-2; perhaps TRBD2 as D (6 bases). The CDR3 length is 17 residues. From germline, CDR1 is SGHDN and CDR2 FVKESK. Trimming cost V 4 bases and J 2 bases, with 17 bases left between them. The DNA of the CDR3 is TGTGCCAGCAGCCCTCCGTTGGGGAGGAGAAACACCGGGGAGCTGTTTTTT. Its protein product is CASSPPLGRRNTGELFF.

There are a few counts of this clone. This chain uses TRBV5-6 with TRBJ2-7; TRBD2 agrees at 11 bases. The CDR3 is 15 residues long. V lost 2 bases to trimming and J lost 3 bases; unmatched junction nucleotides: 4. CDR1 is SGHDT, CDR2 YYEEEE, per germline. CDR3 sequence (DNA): TGTGCCAGCAGCTTAGGGACTAGCGGAGGCTACGAGCAGTACTTC. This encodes CASSLGTSGGYEQYF.

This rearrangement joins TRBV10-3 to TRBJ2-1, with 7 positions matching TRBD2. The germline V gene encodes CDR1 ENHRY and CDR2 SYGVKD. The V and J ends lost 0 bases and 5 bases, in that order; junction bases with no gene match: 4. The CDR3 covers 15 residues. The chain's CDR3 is CAISESASGNNEQFF. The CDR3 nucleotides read TGTGCCATCAGTGAGTCGGCTAGCGGAAACAATGAGCAGTTCTTC.

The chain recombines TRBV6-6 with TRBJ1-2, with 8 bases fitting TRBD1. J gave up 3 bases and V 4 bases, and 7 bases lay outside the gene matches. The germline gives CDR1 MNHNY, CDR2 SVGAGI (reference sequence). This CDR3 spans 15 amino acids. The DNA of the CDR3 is TGTGCCAGCAGTTTCGTCGGGACAGGTTACTATGGCTACACCTTC. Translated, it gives CASSFVGTGYYGYTF.

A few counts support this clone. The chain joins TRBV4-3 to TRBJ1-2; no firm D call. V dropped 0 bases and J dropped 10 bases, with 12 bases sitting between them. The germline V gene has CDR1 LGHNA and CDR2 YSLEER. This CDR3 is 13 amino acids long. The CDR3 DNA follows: TGCGCCAGCAGCCAAGATAAAGGTCGGGTCTACACCTTC. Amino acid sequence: CASSQDKGRVYTF.

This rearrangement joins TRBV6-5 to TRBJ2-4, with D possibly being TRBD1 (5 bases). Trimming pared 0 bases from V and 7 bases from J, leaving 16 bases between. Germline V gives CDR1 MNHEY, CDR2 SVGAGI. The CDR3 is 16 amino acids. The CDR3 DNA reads TGTGCCAGCAGTTACTCTGGGGTGGCCTCAGGGAACATTCAGTACTTC. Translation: CASSYSGVASGNIQYF.

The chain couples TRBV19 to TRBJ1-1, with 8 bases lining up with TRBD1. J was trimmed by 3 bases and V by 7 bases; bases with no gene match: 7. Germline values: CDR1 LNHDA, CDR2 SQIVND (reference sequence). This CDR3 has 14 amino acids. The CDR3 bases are TGTGCCAGTACCCCGGGACAGGTCTACACTGAAGCTTTCTTT. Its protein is CASTPGQVYTEAFF.

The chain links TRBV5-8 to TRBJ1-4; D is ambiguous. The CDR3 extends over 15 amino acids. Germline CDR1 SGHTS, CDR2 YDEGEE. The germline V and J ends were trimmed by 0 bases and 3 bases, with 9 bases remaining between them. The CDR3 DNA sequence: TGTGCCAGCAGCTTGGCCCTCGGGGCTAATGAAAAACTGTTTTTT. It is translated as CASSLALGANEKLFF.

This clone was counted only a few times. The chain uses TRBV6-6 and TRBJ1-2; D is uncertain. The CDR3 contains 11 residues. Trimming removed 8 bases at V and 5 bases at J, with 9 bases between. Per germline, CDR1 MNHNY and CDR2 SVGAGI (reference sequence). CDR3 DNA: TGTGCCAGCCGGAGAGAGTATGGCTACACCTTC. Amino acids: CASRREYGYTF.

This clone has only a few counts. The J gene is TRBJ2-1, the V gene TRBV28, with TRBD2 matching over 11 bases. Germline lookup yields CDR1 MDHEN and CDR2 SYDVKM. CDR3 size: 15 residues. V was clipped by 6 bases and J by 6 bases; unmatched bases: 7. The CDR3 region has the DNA TGTGCCAGCAGACCTCCGGGACTAGCGGCCAATGAGCAGTTCTTC. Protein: CASRPPGLAANEQFF.

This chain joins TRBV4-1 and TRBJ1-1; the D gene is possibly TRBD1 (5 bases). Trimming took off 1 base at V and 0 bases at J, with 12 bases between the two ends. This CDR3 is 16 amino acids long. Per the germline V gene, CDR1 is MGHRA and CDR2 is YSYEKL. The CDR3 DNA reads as TGCGCCAGCAGCCAAGGCCCCAGGGTGGTGAACACTGAAGCTTTCTTT. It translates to CASSQGPRVVNTEAFF.

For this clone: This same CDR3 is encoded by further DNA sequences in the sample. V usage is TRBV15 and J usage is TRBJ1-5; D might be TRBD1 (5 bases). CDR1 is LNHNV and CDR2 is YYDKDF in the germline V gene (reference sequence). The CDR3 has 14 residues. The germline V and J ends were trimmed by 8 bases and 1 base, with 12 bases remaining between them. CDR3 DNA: TGTGCCACCGCCCCTCGGGGGAGCAATCAGCCCCAGCATTTT. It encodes CATAPRGSNQPQHF.